This TCR beta chain was captured by sequencing in a study of T cell changes during pregnancy in multiple sclerosis. The table lists this clone with a count of one. CDR3 length: 13 amino acids. Germline loops: CDR1 SEHNR, CDR2 FQNEAQ (reference sequence). V shed 9 bases and J 1 base; nucleotides not matched to a gene: 1. Generated by immunoSEQ multiplex PCR, the TCRdb table keeps only in-frame clones and is missing some. The profile shows 39,000 or so clones, 94% of them singletons. Sample: CD8+ T cells from peripheral blood mononuclear cells, taken in the third trimester of pregnancy. The source of this sequence is a female donor with multiple sclerosis, enrolled in a pregnancy study. J is TRBJ2-2 and V is TRBV7-9, with TRBD1 identical over 8 bases. The CDR3 protein is CASGTGNTGELFF. Written as DNA, the CDR3 is TGTGCCAGTGGGACAGGGAACACCGGGGAGCTGTTTTTT.